This T cell receptor beta chain is drawn from a study of OX40 agonist ivuxolimab in advanced cancers. The repertoire was sequenced with immunoSEQ multiplex PCR; TCRdb's copy has only in-frame clones and lacks some. The sample includes 30,000 to 45,000 clones, roughly 80% of them seen just once. Peripheral blood came from all dose cohorts at three timepoints. The CDR3 has 11 amino acids. Germline loops: CDR1 GTSNPN, CDR2 SVGIG (reference sequence). The V end was cut by 4 bases, the J end by 5 bases, with 8 bases between. Sequenced here: CD4+ or CD8+ T cells sorted from blood, sampled in a trial of the OX40 agonist ivuxolimab. V and J are TRBV30 and TRBJ1-2; D ambiguous. This clonotype was sampled from an adult with an advanced solid tumor such as melanoma, head and neck, liver or kidney cancer. The CDR3: CAWKTGYGYTF. The CDR3 DNA reads as TGTGCCTGGAAGACGGGGTATGGCTACACCTTC.